Ten or more counts support the clone carrying this T cell receptor (beta chain). What it binds is not known. The investigators amplified TCR beta CDR3 regions from RNA transcripts. When the TCR CDR3 underwent first-round RT-PCR, the HTBI primer set was used. TCRdb itself ran the multiplex PCR reads through MiXCR, one entry per CDR3 protein. The sample has more than 300,000 distinct CDR3 sequences; 18% are singletons. The sample is drawn from a study of T cells in Graves' hyperthyroidism and ophthalmopathy. Findings and caveats of the study: The model foresaw ophthalmopathy a median around 6.8 months prior to onset.

Looked up from germline, CDR1 is DFQATT and CDR2 is SNEGSKA (reference sequence). V dropped 1 base and J dropped 5 bases, with 23 bases sitting between them. The CDR3 runs to 17 residues. Sequences were obtained from blood. The clonotype comes from a man aged 18 to 35 with Graves' ophthalmopathy. The chain carries TRBV20-1 and TRBJ1-2; maybe TRBD1 (6 bases). CDR3 region: CSARGRDRNENLYGYTF. The CDR3 bases are TGCAGTGCTAGAGGACGAGACAGGAACGAAAACCTGTATGGCTACACCTTC.